This paragraph covers one T cell receptor (beta chain) sequence. Seattle participants joined during active infection and were tracked over time. Trimming removed 5 bases from V and 6 bases from J; junction bases left unmatched: 7. This CDR3 contains 14 residues. From germline, CDR1 is SGHTA and CDR2 FQGNSA. This sample was included in a study of blood T cell repertoires in COVID-19. Study in general: There were acute and convalescent COVID-19 samples, and they came from the United States, Italy and Spain. In each case, the material was cDNA or gDNA derived from T cells, B-cell-depleted T cells, or PBMCs.

Original processing methods: Estimated nucleated cell counts came from reference gene primer amplification. Clones were read by immunoSEQ multiplex PCR, and TCRdb kept only the in-frame ones, dropping some. The DNA gave D and trimming, while V, J and clone size come from that table. The sample holds some 300,000 clones, around 90% seen once. This sequence originates from a woman aged 40 to 55 with COVID-19, enrolled during active disease. This chain links TRBV7-2 with TRBJ2-4; 7 bases agree with TRBD1. The sample taken for sequencing was peripheral blood. CDR3 coding DNA: TGTGCCAGCAGCCCCGGGACAGTAGGAAACATTCAGTACTTC. Its protein is CASSPGTVGNIQYF.